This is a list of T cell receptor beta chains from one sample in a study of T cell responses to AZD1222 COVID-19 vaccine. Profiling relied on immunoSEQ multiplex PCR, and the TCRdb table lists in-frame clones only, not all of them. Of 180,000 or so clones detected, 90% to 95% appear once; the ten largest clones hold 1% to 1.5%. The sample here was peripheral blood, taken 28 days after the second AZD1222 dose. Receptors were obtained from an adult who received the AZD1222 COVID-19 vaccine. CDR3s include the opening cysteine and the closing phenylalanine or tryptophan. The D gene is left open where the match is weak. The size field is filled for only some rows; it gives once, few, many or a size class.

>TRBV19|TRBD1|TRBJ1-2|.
TGTGCCAGTAGCACCGGGACAGGTTATGGCTACACCTTC
CASSTGTGYGYTF
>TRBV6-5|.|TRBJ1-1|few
TGTGCCAGCAGTCAGGCGGGTGGCACTGAAGCTTTCTTT
CASSQAGGTEAFF
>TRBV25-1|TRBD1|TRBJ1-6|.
TGTGCCAGCAGTCCCCCCTCGACAACAGGGGGCCCTGCCCCCCTCCACTTT
CASSPPSTTGGPAPLHF
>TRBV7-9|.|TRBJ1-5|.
TGTGCCAGCAGCATTAATACAGGGTTGGATCAGCCCCAGCATTTT
CASSINTGLDQPQHF
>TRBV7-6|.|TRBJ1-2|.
TGTGCCAGCAGCTTATCCTACAGGAAACGCGCGAATGGCTACACCTTC
CASSLSYRKRANGYTF
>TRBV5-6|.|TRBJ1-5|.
TGTGCCAGCAGCTTTAAGGGGGGCAATCAGCCCCAGCATTTT
CASSFKGGNQPQHF
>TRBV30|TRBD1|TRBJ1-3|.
TGTGCCTGGTCCCGCAGGGGGAGTGGAAACACCATATATTTT
CAWSRRGSGNTIYF
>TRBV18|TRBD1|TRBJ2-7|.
TGTGCCAGCTCACGATACCTGACAGGGGGTACCTCCTACGAGCAGTACTTC
CASSRYLTGGTSYEQYF
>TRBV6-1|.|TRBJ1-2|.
TGTGCCAGCAGTGAACGGGTAGGGAACTATGGCTACACCTTC
CASSERVGNYGYTF
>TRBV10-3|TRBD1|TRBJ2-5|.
TGTGCCATCAGCGGCCCCACCGGGACAGGGTCCCGAGAGACCCAGTACTTC
CAISGPTGTGSRETQYF
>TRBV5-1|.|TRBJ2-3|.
TGCGCCAGCACTTTGACAGGGAGGTTAACGGGGGCAGATACGCAGTATTTT
CASTLTGRLTGADTQYF
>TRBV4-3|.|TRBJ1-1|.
TGCGCCAGCAGCCAAGGGACGGGGGCGCGTTACACTGAAGCTTTCTTT
CASSQGTGARYTEAFF
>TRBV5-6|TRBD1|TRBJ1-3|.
TGTGCCAGCAGCTTCGACAGGGCCTCAGGAAACACCATATATTTT
CASSFDRASGNTIYF
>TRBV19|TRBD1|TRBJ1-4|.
TGTGCCAGTGGGAGACAGGGTCTGGACGGTGAAAAACTGTTTTTT
CASGRQGLDGEKLFF
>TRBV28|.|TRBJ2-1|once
TGTGCCAGCAGTTTACGGTCGGATGAGCAGTTCTTC
CASSLRSDEQFF
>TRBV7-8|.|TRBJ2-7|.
TGTGCCAGCAGCTTAGACGGTTCCAGGAGGAACGAGCAGTACTTC
CASSLDGSRRNEQYF